Below are 28 T cell receptor beta chains sequenced from a single sample in a study of technical replicates of blood from four donors. The table came from immunoSEQ multiplex PCR; TCRdb's copy has only in-frame clones and leaves some out. This sample yields 100,000 or so clones, of which approximately 96% are seen a single time; about 0.38% belongs to the top ten. Sample: T cells isolated from PBMCs. These receptors were taken from a human donor in good health.

The chain couples TRBV11-2 to TRBJ2-7; D possibly corresponds to TRBD2 (5 bases). CDR1 is SGHAT and CDR2 is FQNNGV in the germline V gene. The CDR3 loop spans 14 amino acids. Trimming removed 5 bases at V and 7 bases at J, with 18 bases between. The CDR3: CASSPNGVSGEQYF. Written as DNA, the CDR3 is TGTGCCAGCAGCCCGAACGGGGTTTCGGGGGAGCAGTACTTC.

The V call is TRBV11-2, the J call TRBJ2-7; possibly TRBD1 for D (6 bases). This CDR3 has 15 amino acids. The ends were cut back, 0 bases at V and 1 base at J, with 10 bases in the middle. Germline values: CDR1 SGHAT, CDR2 FQNNGV. CDR3: CASSLEAGVSYEQYF. The CDR3 DNA sequence: TGTGCCAGCAGCTTAGAGGCAGGGGTGTCCTACGAGCAGTACTTC.

As regards this clone: One end of the junction fails to match germline, which may point to a read error. The chain links TRBV6-1 to TRBJ2-7; 11 bases agree with TRBD2. The CDR3 extends over 16 amino acids. In germline, CDR1 is MNHNS, CDR2 SASEGT. DNA for the CDR3: TGTGCCAGCAGTGAATACGCCCTAGCGGGAGGCCCGAGCGCGAACTTC. This sequence encodes CASSEYALAGGPSANF.

Remarks on this clone: The junction differs from germline at one of its ends, possibly a read error. The gene calls are TRBV5-6 and TRBJ1-2; D is unclear. The CDR3 runs 13 residues. Per the germline V gene, CDR1 is SGHDT and CDR2 is YYEEEE. CDR3 sequence: CASSLRTKYGYTF. The CDR3, as DNA: TGTGCCAGCAGCCTAAGGACTAAGTATGGCTACACCTTC.

V usage is TRBV10-3 and J usage is TRBJ1-1; tentative D call: TRBD1 (5 bases). The CDR3 runs to 15 residues. V shed 3 bases and J shed 0 bases, with 11 bases lying between them. Per germline, CDR1 ENHRY and CDR2 SYGVKD. The CDR3 DNA reads as TGTGCCATCAGTGAATCTTGGGGGGTGAACACTGAAGCTTTCTTT. Its translation: CAISESWGVNTEAFF.

The gene calls are TRBV5-5 and TRBJ1-4; 7 bases align to TRBD1. This CDR3 is built from 14 residues. V shed 4 bases and J 7 bases; nucleotides not matched to a gene: 7. The germline V gene has CDR1 SGHKS and CDR2 YYEKEE (reference sequence). CDR3 coding DNA: TGTGCCAGCAGCGGAGGGGGCGCAGGTGAAAAACTGTTTTTT. Its translation is CASSGGGAGEKLFF.

This rearrangement joins TRBV7-3 to TRBJ2-3; 8 nucleotides agree with TRBD2. The V and J ends lost 0 bases and 5 bases, in that order; junction bases with no gene match: 7. CDR1 and CDR2 (germline): SGHTA, FQGTGA. The length of the CDR3 is 16 residues. This CDR3 reads CASSLTAGLELDTQYF. CDR3 DNA: TGTGCCAGCAGCTTAACCGCGGGACTAGAGTTAGATACGCAGTATTTT.

The chain has TRBV7-9 and TRBJ2-1, with TRBD2 matching over 9 bases. The CDR3 extends over 15 amino acids. V shed 5 bases, J shed 7 bases, and the junction held 9 bases outside the gene matches. The germline V gene encodes CDR1 SEHNR and CDR2 FQNEAQ (reference sequence). The CDR3 loop is CASSQPGTSLNEQFF. The CDR3 DNA reads as TGTGCCAGCAGCCAGCCCGGGACTAGCCTTAATGAGCAGTTCTTC.

The chain is built from TRBV5-6 and TRBJ2-6; D ambiguous. The germline V gene encodes CDR1 SGHDT and CDR2 YYEEEE. CDR3 size: 14 residues. V lost 4 bases and J 0 bases, leaving 5 bases between the germline ends. The CDR3: CASSPSSGANVLTF. DNA of the CDR3: TGTGCCAGCAGCCCGAGCTCTGGGGCCAACGTCCTGACTTTC.

The chain recombines TRBV5-5 with TRBJ2-1, with TRBD2 matching over 8 bases. This CDR3 comprises 15 residues. The trim removed 0 bases at V and 6 bases at J, leaving 5 bases unmatched. CDR1 and CDR2 from the germline V gene are SGHKS and YYEKEE (reference sequence). CDR3 bases: TGTGCCAGCAGCTTGGCGGGACTAGTTGTCAATGAGCAGTTCTTC. Protein: CASSLAGLVVNEQFF.

The chain is built from TRBV12-5 and TRBJ1-4, with a tentative D call TRBD1 (5 bases). This CDR3 is built from 19 residues. Germline loops: CDR1 LGHNT, CDR2 FRNRAP. Trimming removed 7 bases from V and 10 bases from J, with 34 bases in between. The CDR3 region is CASARNPGDTYTLGGKLFF. For the CDR3, the DNA is TGTGCTAGTGCCCGCAATCCGGGCGACACATACACGCTCGGGGGAAAACTGTTTTTT.

The CDR3 reads CASSGFYGYTF. CDR3 nucleotide sequence: TGTGCCAGCAGCGGTTTCTATGGCTACACCTTC. The gene calls are TRBV6-1 and TRBJ1-2; unclear D gene. This CDR3 has 11 amino acids. V lost 6 bases to trimming and J lost 4 bases, with 6 bases between them. Germline V gene sequence: CDR1 MNHNS, CDR2 SASEGT.

The J gene is TRBJ1-2, the V gene TRBV27; D gene uncertain. The CDR3 runs 15 residues. Germline CDR1 and CDR2: MNHEY and SMNVEV (reference sequence). Trimming removed 7 bases from V and 2 bases from J, with 17 bases in between. The CDR3 DNA reads TGTGCCAGCAAGCCCCTGGACTCTACCAACTATGGCTACACCTTC. As protein: CASKPLDSTNYGYTF.

In this sample, this clone turned up once. The chain links TRBV7-2 to TRBJ1-2; D possibly corresponds to TRBD1 (5 bases). The length of the CDR3 is 14 residues. CDR1 SGHTA and CDR2 FQGNSA come from the germline V gene. V was shortened by 5 bases and J by 0 bases, with 10 bases between the two germline ends. In DNA, the CDR3 is TGTGCCAGCAGCCCCGGACATGCTAACTATGGCTACACCTTC. Residues: CASSPGHANYGYTF.

The V gene is TRBV27, the J gene TRBJ2-5, with 8 nucleotides matching TRBD1. The CDR3 is made up of 15 amino acids. The J segment lost 2 bases and the V segment lost 6 bases, leaving 8 bases of the junction unmatched. The germline V gene encodes CDR1 MNHEY and CDR2 SMNVEV (reference sequence). CDR3 in DNA: TGTGCCAGCAGCCTCCAGGGGGCCCTACAAGAGACCCAGTACTTC. Its translation: CASSLQGALQETQYF.

The genes are TRBV6-7 and TRBJ1-2; the match to TRBD1 covers 7 bases. TRBV6-7 is treated as an ORF (open reading frame) with a function not yet certain. V lost 5 bases, J lost 4 bases, and 7 bases stayed unmatched. This CDR3 spans 14 amino acids. The CDR3 here is CASSTTWDSYGYTF. The DNA of the CDR3 is TGTGCCAGCAGTACTACTTGGGACAGCTATGGCTACACCTTC.

The J gene is TRBJ1-2, the V gene TRBV5-1, with 12 bases identical to TRBD1. V trimming: 0 bases; J trimming: 8 bases; junction bases outside the gene matches: 8. CDR1 SGHRS and CDR2 YFSETQ come from the germline V gene. The CDR3 loop spans 16 amino acids. For the CDR3, the DNA is TGCGCCAGCAGCTTGGGTAGGGACAGGGGGCGCAAAGGCTACACCTTC. It is translated as CASSLGRDRGRKGYTF.

The genes are TRBV30 and TRBJ1-4; D gene unclear. V dropped 0 bases and J dropped 8 bases, with 22 bases sitting between them. This CDR3 has 17 residues. CDR1 and CDR2 from the germline V gene are GTSNPN and SVGIG (reference sequence). The CDR3 DNA sequence: TGTGCCTGGAGTGTGATTTTAGTGGTCAGGCCTGGAGAAAAACTGTTTTTT. This gives the protein CAWSVILVVRPGEKLFF.

This clone came up once. The genes are TRBV30 and TRBJ2-2; 9 bases align to TRBD1. Per the germline V gene, CDR1 is GTSNPN and CDR2 is SVGIG (reference sequence). J gave up 1 base and V 5 bases, and 8 bases lay outside the gene matches. The CDR3 has 16 residues. CDR3 loop: CAWAGDREWNTGELFF. CDR3 DNA sequence: TGTGCCTGGGCTGGGGACAGGGAATGGAACACCGGGGAGCTGTTTTTT.

The V and J genes are TRBV5-1 and TRBJ2-1; 8 nucleotides align to TRBD2. This CDR3 spans 16 amino acids. The germline CDR1 and CDR2 sequences are SGHRS and YFSETQ. Trimming cost V 3 bases and J 8 bases; bases outside gene matches: 13. CDR3 amino acids: CASSSVPSGSRDEQFF. CDR3 bases: TGCGCCAGCAGCTCGGTTCCGAGCGGGAGTAGGGATGAGCAGTTCTTC. Using reference TRBV5-1 and TRBJ2-1 for the parts outside the CDR3, the full variable domain is KAGVTQTPRYLIKTRGQQVTLSCSPISGHRSVSWYQQTPGQGLQFLFEYFSETQRNKGNFPGRFSGRQFSNSRSEMNVSTLELGDSALYLCASSSVPSGSRDEQFFGPGTRLTVL.

V usage is TRBV29-1 and J usage is TRBJ2-3; maybe TRBD2 (5 bases). The CDR3 runs to 14 residues. V lost 4 bases, J lost 6 bases, and 17 bases lay in between. Germline V gene data show CDR1 as SQVTM and CDR2 as ANQGSEA. CDR3 residues: CSVGTPTTRDTQYF. In nucleotides, the CDR3 is TGCAGCGTTGGGACCCCGACTACCCGGGATACGCAGTATTTT.

The gene calls are TRBV7-2 and TRBJ2-1, with unresolved D. From germline, CDR1 is SGHTA and CDR2 FQGNSA. The CDR3 has 11 residues. Deletions cut 4 bases from V and 8 bases from J, with 6 bases between. The CDR3 reads CASSSNDEQFF. In DNA form, the CDR3 reads TGTGCCAGCAGCTCTAACGATGAGCAGTTCTTC. Using reference TRBV7-2 and TRBJ2-1 for the parts outside the CDR3, the full variable domain is GAGVSQSPSNKVTEKGKDVELRCDPISGHTALYWYRQSLGQGLEFLIYFQGNSAPDKSGLPSDRFSAERTGGSVSTLTIQRTQQEDSAVYLCASSSNDEQFFGPGTRLTVL.

This chain connects TRBV4-2 to TRBJ2-1; possible D gene TRBD2, 5 bases. Germline CDR1 and CDR2: LGHNA and YNFKEQ. The V end lost 4 bases, the J end lost 3 bases, and 13 bases lay between the germline ends. CDR3 length: 15 residues. The CDR3 here is CASSRERTGYNEQFF. CDR3 in DNA: TGTGCCAGCAGCCGCGAACGGACTGGCTACAATGAGCAGTTCTTC.

The chain has TRBV12-5 and TRBJ2-7, with a weak D call TRBD2 (6 bases). Germline CDR1 is LGHNT and CDR2 is FRNRAP. The ends were cut back, 1 base at V and 2 bases at J, with 9 bases in the middle. CDR3 length equals 14 residues. CDR3 nucleotide sequence: TGTGCTAGTGGTTTGGGGAGGGAACCCTACGAGCAGTACTTC. This sequence encodes CASGLGREPYEQYF.

This chain uses TRBV7-6 with TRBJ1-1; no definite D call. V lost 1 base and J lost 2, with 11 bases in between. The CDR3 is made up of 15 amino acids. Germline V gene data show CDR1 as SGHVS and CDR2 as FNYEAQ. In DNA form, the CDR3 reads TGTGCCAGCAGCTTAGTCGTGGGAGGTAACACTGAAGCTTTCTTT. Protein sequence: CASSLVVGGNTEAFF.

The rearrangement links TRBV7-6 to TRBJ2-1, with a possible D match to TRBD1 (6 bases). Trimming pared 5 bases from V and 0 bases from J, leaving 14 bases between. This CDR3 is built from 16 residues. Germline V gives CDR1 SGHVS, CDR2 FNYEAQ. As DNA, the CDR3 is TGTGCCAGCAGCGTGTGGGGGCCCAGCTCCTACAATGAGCAGTTCTTC. Protein: CASSVWGPSSYNEQFF.

The rearrangement uses TRBV7-2 and TRBJ2-1; the match to TRBD2 covers 8 bases. The CDR3 sequence is 15 residues long. After removal of 2 bases from V and 3 bases from J, the junction contained 3 bases not matched to a gene. The germline CDR1 and CDR2 sequences are SGHTA and FQGNSA. The DNA for the CDR3 is TGTGCCAGCAGCTTATCTAGCGGGCTCTACAATGAGCAGTTCTTC. The encoded protein is CASSLSSGLYNEQFF.

This clone was detected a few times. This chain joins TRBV13 and TRBJ1-5, with D possibly matching TRBD1 (6 bases). This CDR3 region has 14 residues. Germline assignment: CDR1 PRHDT and CDR2 FYEKMQ (reference sequence). V was trimmed by 2 bases and J by 4 bases, leaving 9 bases between them. The CDR3 bases are TGTGCCAGCAGCTTAAACAGGGCGAATCAGCCCCAGCATTTT. This codes for CASSLNRANQPQHF.